The 8 T cell receptor beta chains reported below all come from one sample, sequenced in a study of blood T cells in healthy people across ages. Using a J-beta primer mix together with a sample-barcoded 5' primer, a second PCR was run for roughly 7 to 11 cycles. Using its own MiXCR run on the 5' RACE reads, TCRdb lists one record per CDR3 protein. The sample has 550,000 to 600,000 distinct CDR3 sequences; 27% are singletons. Sequencing was carried out using blood. The receptors were sampled from a woman in her 70s in good health.

The chain combines TRBV24-1 with TRBJ1-1; 7 positions agree with TRBD1. Germline V gene lookup returns CDR1 KGHDR and CDR2 SFDVKD. V lost 5 bases to trimming and J lost 1 base; unmatched junction nucleotides: 12. There are 17 residues in the CDR3. Here the CDR3 reads CATSVLGGCRSNTEAFF. CDR3 in DNA: TGTGCCACCAGTGTATTAGGGGGCTGTCGCTCGAACACTGAAGCTTTCTTT.

This clonotype has ten or more counts. A much larger clone lies a single base off, so this may be a read error. The CDR3 DNA reads TGTGCCAGCAGCGAACTTGATCATGGTCGAAGGACCCAGTACTTC. Amino acids: CASSELDHGRRTQYF. The V call is TRBV11-2, the J call TRBJ2-5, with no clear D. The CDR3 sequence is 15 residues long. The germline CDR1 and CDR2 sequences are SGHAT and FQNNGV. The V gene lost 5 bases and the J gene lost 7 bases, with 20 bases spanning the gap.

This chain connects TRBV12-5 to TRBJ2-5; 7 bases align to TRBD2. The V gene's germline CDR1 is LGHNT and CDR2 FRNRAP. The CDR3 is 16 residues long. J gave up 2 bases and V 1 base, and 7 bases lay outside the gene matches. The CDR3 is CASGLANVGGQETQYF. Here the CDR3 DNA reads TGTGCTAGTGGTTTGGCCAACGTCGGGGGGCAAGAGACCCAGTACTTC. Supplemented by reference TRBV12-5 and TRBJ2-5, the full variable domain reads DARVTQTPRHKVTEMGQEVTMRCQPILGHNTVFWYRQTMMQGLELLAYFRNRAPLDDSGMPKDRFSAEMPDATLATLKIQPSEPRDSAVYFCASGLANVGGQETQYFGPGTRLLVL.

This clonotype showed up just a few times. The V call is TRBV20-1, the J call TRBJ2-2; the D gene is possibly TRBD2 (6 bases). Germline CDR1 and CDR2: DFQATT and SNEGSKA (reference sequence). CDR3 size: 16 residues. V lost 2 bases to trimming and J lost 1 base, with 14 bases between them. The CDR3 reads CSARSATSRNTGELFF. In DNA form, the CDR3 reads TGCAGTGCTAGATCCGCGACTAGTCGGAACACCGGGGAGCTGTTTTTT.

The chain is built from TRBV29-1 and TRBJ2-2, with D tentatively TRBD2 (7 bases). The germline V and J ends were trimmed by 5 bases and 5 bases, with 12 bases remaining between them. The CDR3 covers 13 residues. The germline V gene has CDR1 SQVTM and CDR2 ANQGSEA. CDR3 sequence (DNA): TGCAGCGTTCGCAGGGGAGGGACCGGGGAGCTGTTTTTT. Protein: CSVRRGGTGELFF.

This clonotype was observed many times. V gene TRBV4-3 combines with J gene TRBJ1-6; no clear D. Trimming stripped 1 base from V and 8 bases from J, with 9 bases between. This CDR3 is 14 amino acids long. Germline CDR1 LGHNA, CDR2 YSLEER. The CDR3 region is CASSQVSSYSPLHF. The CDR3 region has the DNA TGCGCCAGCAGCCAAGTTTCATCTTATTCACCCCTCCACTTT.

This clonotype was seen a handful of times. V and J are TRBV13 and TRBJ2-5; 11 nucleotides agree with TRBD2. CDR1 is PRHDT and CDR2 is FYEKMQ in the germline V gene (reference sequence). CDR3 length: 15 amino acids. V shed 2 bases, J shed 4 bases, and the junction held 3 bases outside the gene matches. CDR3 bases: TGTGCCAGCAGCTTAAAAACTAGCGGGGGAGAGACCCAGTACTTC. It encodes CASSLKTSGGETQYF.

This clonotype has just one count. The chain is built from TRBV7-9 and TRBJ1-2; D unclear. The CDR3 sequence is 16 residues long. V gave up 0 bases and J gave up 4 bases, with 15 bases separating them. Per germline, CDR1 SEHNR and CDR2 FQNEAQ (reference sequence). The CDR3 protein is CASSLAQDVWVYGYTF. In DNA form, the CDR3 reads TGTGCCAGCAGCTTAGCCCAAGACGTTTGGGTCTATGGCTACACCTTC.